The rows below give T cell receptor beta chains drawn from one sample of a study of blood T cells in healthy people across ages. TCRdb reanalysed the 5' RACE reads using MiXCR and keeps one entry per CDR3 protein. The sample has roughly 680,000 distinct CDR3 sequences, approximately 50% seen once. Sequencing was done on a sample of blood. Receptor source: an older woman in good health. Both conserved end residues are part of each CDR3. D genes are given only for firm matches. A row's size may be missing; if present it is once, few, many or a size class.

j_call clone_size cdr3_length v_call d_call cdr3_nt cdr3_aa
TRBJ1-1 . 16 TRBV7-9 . TGTGCCAGCAGCCTACCTTCCGGGACACCGAACACTGGAGCTTTCTTT CASSLPSGTPNTGAFF
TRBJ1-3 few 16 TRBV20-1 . TGCAGTGCTCGACGCGGGGGTGGCGGCTCGGGAAACACCATATATTTT CSARRGGGGSGNTIYF
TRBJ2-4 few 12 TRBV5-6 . TGTGCCAGCAGCAGCCAGGGTAACATTCAGTACTTC CASSSQGNIQYF
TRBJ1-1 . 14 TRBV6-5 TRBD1 TGTGCCAGCAGTTCTCCGGGACAGGGGACTGAAGCTTTCTTT CASSSPGQGTEAFF
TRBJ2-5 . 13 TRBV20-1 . TGCAGTGCTGGAGCAGGGGCCCAAGAGACCCAGTACTTC CSAGAGAQETQYF
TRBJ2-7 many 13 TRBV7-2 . TGTGCCAGCAGCATCGGAAGCGGCTACGAGCAGTACTTC CASSIGSGYEQYF
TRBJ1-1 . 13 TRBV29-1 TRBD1 TGCAGCGTTGCCAGGGGGGGGAACACTGAAGCTTTCTTT CSVARGGNTEAFF
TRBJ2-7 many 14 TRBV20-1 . TGCAGTGCTAGAGGACCCGTGGCCTCCTACGAGCAGTACTTC CSARGPVASYEQYF
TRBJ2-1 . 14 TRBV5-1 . TGCGCCAGCAGCCCAGTCCGGGGAGGCGATGAGCAGTTCTTC CASSPVRGGDEQFF
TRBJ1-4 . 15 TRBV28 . TGTGCCAGCAGTTTAAAAACGCCGACTAATGAAAAACTGTTTTTT CASSLKTPTNEKLFF
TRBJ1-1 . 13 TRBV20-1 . TGCAGTGCTAGTAAGGGAGCTAACACTGAAGCTTTCTTT CSASKGANTEAFF
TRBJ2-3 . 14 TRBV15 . TGTGCCACTACAGAAACCTCTAGCACAGATACGCAGTATTTT CATTETSSTDTQYF
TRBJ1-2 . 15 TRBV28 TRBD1 TGTGCCAGCAGTGCGATCCAGGGGGCCAACTATGGCTACACCTTC CASSAIQGANYGYTF
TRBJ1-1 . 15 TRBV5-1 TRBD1 TGCGCCAGCAGCCTTTCGGCAGGGGGCAAAACTGAAGCTTTCTTT CASSLSAGGKTEAFF
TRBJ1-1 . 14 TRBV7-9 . TGTGCCAGCAGCAAGCGACAGGTGGACACTGAAGCTTTCTTT CASSKRQVDTEAFF